The present entry profiles one T cell receptor (beta chain) with its context. These data are taken from a study of blood T cell repertoires in COVID-19. Study details: Samples of COVID-19 (acute and convalescent) were obtained from the United States, Italy and Spain. The analysed material was cDNA or gDNA that came from T cells, B-cell-depleted T cells, or PBMCs.

Original handling: Amplified reference gene primers provided the basis for estimating nucleated cell counts. Measured with immunoSEQ multiplex PCR; TCRdb has only the in-frame clones, and not every one. That table is the source of V, J and clone size, and D and trimming were worked out from the DNA. The sample lists about 230,000 clones; 65% to 85% were seen once. Trimming took off 3 bases at V and 0 bases at J, with 9 bases between the two ends. The CDR3 sequence is 16 residues long. Germline V gives CDR1 MDHEN, CDR2 SYDVKM. The rearrangement links TRBV28 to TRBJ1-6; no reliable D call. This sequence originates from a woman of 80 years or more with acute or convalescent COVID-19. The sequenced material came from peripheral blood. CDR3 region: CASSLTPSSYNSPLHF. The CDR3 coding sequence is TGTGCCAGCAGTTTGACACCGAGCTCCTATAATTCACCCCTCCACTTT.